The clone carrying this T cell receptor beta chain showed up just a few times. Its antigen is currently unknown. This CDR3 is missing its conserved last phenylalanine or tryptophan, likely due to a read error. Because the CDR3's place on the DNA is in doubt, the DNA is left out and the CDR3 is given as listed by TCRdb. Per the germline V gene, CDR1 is MNHEY and CDR2 is SMNVEV (reference sequence). The length of the CDR3 is 10 amino acids, counting both ends. This sample was taken from a study of T-cell reconstitution after alpha-beta-depleted transplantation in children. The study, taken as a whole, reports: T-cell counts and diversity at one year post-transplant came mainly from newly produced T cells. Two months or so post-transplant, alpha-beta T cells reportedly derived from several hundred expanded graft clones.

Unique molecular identifiers were built into the TCRbeta library. TCRdb analysed the PCR reads with MiXCR anew, one entry per CDR3 protein. The data show about 460,000 distinct CDR3 sequences, with approximately 10% seen just once and 11% to 15% held by the top ten. The genes are TRBV27 and TRBJ2-7; the table names TRBD1, a call not compared with the DNA. The TCR comes from a female patient aged 2 to 10 who had a stem cell transplant for aplastic anemia, so the T cells may come from the graft donor. The starting material was PBMCs, mostly from graft donor cells, obtained 180 days after TCRalphabeta/CD19-depleted stem cell transplant. The chain's CDR3 is CASTQGGTVP.